The entry below describes one TCR beta chain. As yet, its antigen is unknown. The data belong to a study of shared clonotypes between healthy human individuals. On the study more broadly: Plates per donor: three CD4 naive, three CD4 memory, two CD8 naive, one CD8 memory.

The protocol was immunoSEQ multiplex PCR, while the TCRdb copy is restricted to in-frame clones and leaves out a portion. This sample has hundreds of thousands of clones, with around four fifths found just once. General observations from the study: Non-shared clonotypes had lower generation probabilities than those shared by all four donors. Generally, estimated richness proved larger in naive subsets than it did in memory subsets. The naive CD4 repertoires of several donors were compared, and about 5% of clonotypes were shared.

Losses at the gene ends were 5 bases for V and 6 bases for J; bases not matched to a gene: 13. The CDR3 runs to 16 residues. Germline V lookup: CDR1 SGHRS, CDR2 YFSETQ. The TCR sequence derives from a man aged 25 to 45 in good health. What was sequenced was memory CD4+ T cells sorted from blood. Subset defined: CD45RA-negative fraction. This chain joins TRBV5-1 and TRBJ2-2; 7 nucleotides line up with TRBD2. The CDR3 nucleotides read TGCGCCAGCAGACTTAGCGCGGGAGATCCCCCCGGGGAGCTGTTTTTT. Translating gives CASRLSAGDPPGELFF.